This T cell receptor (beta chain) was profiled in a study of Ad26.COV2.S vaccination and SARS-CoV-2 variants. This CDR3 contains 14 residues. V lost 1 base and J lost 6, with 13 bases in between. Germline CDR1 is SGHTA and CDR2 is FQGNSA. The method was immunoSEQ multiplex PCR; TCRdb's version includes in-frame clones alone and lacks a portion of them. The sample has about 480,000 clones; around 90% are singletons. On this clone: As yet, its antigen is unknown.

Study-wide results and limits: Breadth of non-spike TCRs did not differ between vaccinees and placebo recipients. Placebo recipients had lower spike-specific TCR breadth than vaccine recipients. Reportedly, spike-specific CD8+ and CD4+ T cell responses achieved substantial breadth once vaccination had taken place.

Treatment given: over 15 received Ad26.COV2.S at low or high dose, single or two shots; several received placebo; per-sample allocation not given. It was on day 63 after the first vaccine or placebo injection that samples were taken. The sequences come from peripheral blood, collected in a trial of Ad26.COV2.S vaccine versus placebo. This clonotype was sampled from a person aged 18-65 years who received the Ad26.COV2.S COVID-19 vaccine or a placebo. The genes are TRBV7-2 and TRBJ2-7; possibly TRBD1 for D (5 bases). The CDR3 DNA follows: TGTGCCAGCAGCTTAGATAGTGTGGGGCGCGAGCAGTACTTC. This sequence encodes CASSLDSVGREQYF.